The 13 T cell receptor beta chains below all came from one sample that was sequenced in a study of shared clonotypes between healthy human individuals. The table came from immunoSEQ multiplex PCR; TCRdb's copy has only in-frame clones and leaves some out. The sample yields roughly 2.2 million clones, less than 95% seen once. Sequencing input: naive CD4+ T cells from PBMCs. Subset defined: CD45RA+ positively selected. The receptors stem from a man aged 18 to 30 in good health. Some clones in this sample may be carry-over from other donors' samples.

The CDR3 reads CAIRRGARTDTQYF. The CDR3 DNA is TGTGCTATTCGGCGGGGGGCTCGTACAGATACGCAGTATTTT. This rearrangement joins TRBV6-1 to TRBJ2-3; TRBD2 agrees at 8 bases. This CDR3 is 14 amino acids long. Germline V gene sequence: CDR1 MNHNS, CDR2 SASEGT.

The V call is TRBV28, the J call TRBJ1-2; D call uncertain. Trimming left V 5 bases short and J 0 bases short, with 10 bases between. The germline gives CDR1 MDHEN, CDR2 SYDVKM. CDR3 size: 14 residues. CDR3 protein: CASSPLTPNYGYTF. The CDR3 coding sequence is TGTGCCAGCAGTCCACTCACACCTAACTATGGCTACACCTTC.

The chain couples TRBV9 to TRBJ2-7, with 7 bases lining up with TRBD1. Germline assignment: CDR1 SGDLS and CDR2 YYNGEE. The CDR3 has 15 residues. Trimming took 3 bases from V and 2 from J; bases not matched to a gene: 8. CDR3 DNA: TGTGCCAGCAGCGCCCGGGACAGTGAGGCCTACGAGCAGTACTTC. It yields the protein CASSARDSEAYEQYF.

The rearrangement links TRBV13 to TRBJ2-1; 8 bases map to TRBD2. This CDR3 is 18 amino acids long. After removal of 0 bases from V and 1 base from J, the junction contained 8 bases not matched to a gene. Germline CDR1 is PRHDT and CDR2 is FYEKMQ (reference sequence). The CDR3 sequence is CASSLGWASGPSYNEQFF. The CDR3 DNA reads TGTGCCAGCAGCTTAGGTTGGGCTAGCGGGCCTTCCTACAATGAGCAGTTCTTC.

This chain uses TRBV5-6 with TRBJ2-1, with 8 bases aligning to TRBD1. This CDR3 has 16 residues. Germline CDR1 and CDR2: SGHDT and YYEEEE. V shed 1 base and J 0 bases; nucleotides not matched to a gene: 3. The CDR3 region has the DNA TGTGCCAGCAGCTTGTCCAGGGGGCACTCCTACAATGAGCAGTTCTTC. Its translation: CASSLSRGHSYNEQFF.

The chain carries TRBV5-1 and TRBJ2-7; D unclear. The CDR3 loop spans 14 amino acids. The V and J ends lost 0 bases and 3 bases respectively, with 10 bases between them. Germline V lookup: CDR1 SGHRS, CDR2 YFSETQ. The CDR3 nucleotides are TGCGCCAGCAGCTTGGCCCCCGCCGTCTACGAGCAGTACTTC. It translates to CASSLAPAVYEQYF.

The V and J genes are TRBV4-1 and TRBJ1-1; 9 bases are shared with TRBD1. The germline V gene encodes CDR1 MGHRA and CDR2 YSYEKL. The CDR3 has 17 residues. V lost 0 bases and J lost 6; bases outside the gene matches: 11. The CDR3 coding sequence is TGCGCCAGCAGCCAAGACTATTTCAACAGGGGGCTTTCTGAAGCTTTCTTT. Encoded protein: CASSQDYFNRGLSEAFF.

A remark on this clone: The junction differs from germline at one of its ends, possibly a read error. This chain connects TRBV10-3 to TRBJ1-3, with a tentative D call TRBD1 (6 bases). The CDR3 sequence is 14 residues long. From germline, CDR1 is ENHRY and CDR2 SYGVKD. The CDR3 loop is CAIRRQEGGNTMYF. CDR3 DNA: TGTGCCATCAGGAGACAGGAGGGTGGAAACACCATGTATTTT.

V gene TRBV11-2 combines with J gene TRBJ2-1, with D tentatively TRBD1 or TRBD2 (6 bases each). Germline V gene data show CDR1 as SGHAT and CDR2 as FQNNGV. Trimming left V 0 bases short and J 7 bases short, with 13 bases between. This CDR3 comprises 15 residues. CDR3 sequence (DNA): TGTGCCAGCAGCTTAGAGGGTCAGGGGAGGAATGAGCAGTTCTTC. It codes for CASSLEGQGRNEQFF.

This clone was observed a few times. The chain employs TRBV19 and TRBJ1-5; no reliable D call. Trimming removed 4 bases from V and 5 bases from J, with 18 bases in between. CDR3 size: 16 residues. Germline loops: CDR1 LNHDA, CDR2 SQIVND (reference sequence). DNA of the CDR3: TGTGCCAGTAGTACCCACCCTGGCGGCTATGATCAGCCCCAGCATTTT. Its translation: CASSTHPGGYDQPQHF.

The rearrangement joins TRBV18 to TRBJ2-5, with D unresolved. CDR3 length: 14 amino acids. V shed 0 bases and J shed 1 base, with 6 bases lying between them. Germline loops: CDR1 KGHSH, CDR2 LQKENI. The chain's CDR3 is CASSPPDGQETQYF. In DNA form, the CDR3 reads TGTGCCAGCTCACCACCCGACGGCCAAGAGACCCAGTACTTC.

In its sample, this clone was seen a few times. The rearrangement joins TRBV28 to TRBJ1-1, with TRBD1 identical over 7 bases. The V gene's germline CDR1 is MDHEN and CDR2 SYDVKM. V was pared by 2 bases and J by 5 bases, with 5 bases of the junction left unmatched. CDR3 size: 14 residues. The DNA of the CDR3 is TGTGCCAGCAGTTTAAGGGGGCTACGAACTGAAGCTTTCTTT. It specifies CASSLRGLRTEAFF.

The J gene is TRBJ2-7, the V gene TRBV5-6, with D perhaps given as TRBD1 or TRBD2 (5 bases each). The CDR3 contains 15 residues. V lost 1 base, J lost 6 bases, and 17 bases lay in between. CDR1 SGHDT and CDR2 YYEEEE come from the germline V gene. CDR3 in DNA: TGTGCCAGCAGCTTGTCCCACAATCGGGGCCTCGAGCAGTACTTC. Amino acid sequence: CASSLSHNRGLEQYF.